Following are 9 T cell receptor beta chains from one sample sequenced in a study of shared clonotypes between healthy human individuals. The table came from immunoSEQ multiplex PCR; TCRdb's copy has only in-frame clones and leaves some out. Here the sample spans a few million clones, around 95% being singletons. Sequencing used naive CD4+ T cells sorted from blood. Subset defined: CD45RA+ positively selected. Every receptor here comes from a man aged 18 to 29 in good health.

The J gene is TRBJ1-2, the V gene TRBV2, with 8 bases fitting TRBD1. Germline values: CDR1 SNHLY, CDR2 FYNNEI. Trimming removed 6 bases from V and 6 bases from J; junction bases left unmatched: 6. The CDR3 consists of 13 residues. This CDR3 reads CASRTLTGDGYTF. The CDR3 DNA reads TGTGCCAGCAGGACCTTGACAGGGGATGGCTACACCTTC.

The V gene is TRBV18, the J gene TRBJ2-1, with TRBD2 matching 9 bases. The CDR3 runs 14 residues. Germline values: CDR1 KGHSH, CDR2 LQKENI. The junction had 5 bases not matched to a gene; V was cut back by 2 bases and J by 9 bases. CDR3 loop: CASSPRAAGGEQFF. CDR3 in DNA: TGTGCCAGCTCACCAAGGGCAGCGGGGGGTGAGCAGTTCTTC.

This clone has only a few counts. The chain has TRBV18 and TRBJ1-1; D gene ambiguous. Germline CDR1 and CDR2: KGHSH and LQKENI. The CDR3 sequence is 11 residues long. V was trimmed by 2 bases and J by 8 bases, leaving 6 bases between them. The CDR3 DNA reads TGTGCCAGCTCACCAGAGAGAGAAGCTTTCTTT. Its protein is CASSPEREAFF.

V is TRBV6-5 and J is TRBJ1-2; D gene ambiguous. This CDR3 has 14 residues. Germline V CDR1 and CDR2: MNHEY, SVGAGI. V lost 5 bases to trimming and J lost 2 bases, with 12 bases between them. The CDR3 DNA is TGTGCCAGCAGTCCAAGAGCGGGGAACTATGGCTACACCTTC. It is translated as CASSPRAGNYGYTF.

V is TRBV5-6 and J is TRBJ1-1; TRBD1 agrees at 7 bases. The germline gives CDR1 SGHDT, CDR2 YYEEEE. The CDR3 has 17 residues. V trimming: 1 base; J trimming: 0 bases; junction bases outside the gene matches: 9. CDR3 DNA sequence: TGTGCCAGCAGCTTGAGGGACAGCCTACTTATGAACACTGAAGCTTTCTTT. It translates to CASSLRDSLLMNTEAFF.

This clone was counted a single time. V usage is TRBV30 and J usage is TRBJ2-3, with 9 bases that match TRBD2. Germline V gene sequence: CDR1 GTSNPN, CDR2 SVGIG (reference sequence). The CDR3 runs to 16 residues. Trimming at V came to 4 bases and at J to 6 bases, leaving 14 bases not matched to a gene. CDR3 loop: CAWMDGNRTSADTQYF. CDR3 nucleotides: TGTGCCTGGATGGACGGTAATAGGACTAGCGCCGATACGCAGTATTTT.

This clone came up a few times. The chain is built from TRBV19 and TRBJ1-2; possible D gene TRBD1, 5 bases. V was clipped by 4 bases and J by 4 bases, with 13 bases between them. Germline values: CDR1 LNHDA, CDR2 SQIVND (reference sequence). The CDR3 extends over 14 amino acids. The CDR3 protein is CASSNTQGIYGYTF. CDR3 coding DNA: TGTGCCAGTAGTAACACGCAGGGTATCTATGGCTACACCTTC.

The V call is TRBV6-5, the J call TRBJ1-1; TRBD1 is a possible D gene (6 bases). Trimming left V 5 bases short and J 7 bases short, with 8 bases between. CDR3 length: 11 residues. Looked up from germline, CDR1 is MNHEY and CDR2 is SVGAGI. As DNA, the CDR3 is TGTGCCAGCAGTCAGGACAGTGAAGCTTTCTTT. Protein: CASSQDSEAFF.

V gene TRBV5-1 combines with J gene TRBJ1-6; 9 bases match TRBD1. V dropped 3 bases and J dropped 9; count of bases not matched to a gene: 16. This CDR3 comprises 18 residues. Germline assignment: CDR1 SGHRS and CDR2 YFSETQ. The CDR3 region is CASSSGQGTVQRRSPLHF. The CDR3 DNA is TGCGCCAGCAGCTCGGGACAGGGAACCGTACAGCGGCGTTCACCCCTCCACTTT.